This TCR beta chain was identified in a study of shared clonotypes between healthy human individuals. Study observations and caveats: The authors sampled blood alone, and tissue repertoires likely differ. Sequencing depth was expected to influence donor clonotype sharing.

Trimming removed 4 bases from V and 8 bases from J, with 15 bases in between. The CDR3 covers 13 residues. The V gene's germline CDR1 is SGHNT and CDR2 YYREEE (reference sequence). As for this clone: The antigen is undetermined.

Libraries were prepared by immunoSEQ multiplex PCR; TCRdb keeps only in-frame clonotypes and omits some of them. The repertoire holds roughly 2,000,000 clones, with around 96% as singletons. CD45RO-negative cells were positively selected for CCR7, leaving out terminally differentiated effector memory CD45RA+ cells. The chain has TRBV5-4 and TRBJ1-1; D is perhaps TRBD1 (5 bases). Sequencing was carried out using naive CD8+ T cells sorted from blood. This receptor was identified in a young man in good health. CDR3 in amino acids: CASSHGGGVEAFF. For the CDR3, the DNA is TGTGCCAGCAGCCATGGTGGGGGGGTCGAAGCTTTCTTT.